This T cell receptor beta chain comes out of a study of blood T cell repertoires in COVID-19 (dated by TCRdb to about 2020). Some background on the complete study: Samples from collaborators originated in the United States, Italy and Spain and spanned both the acute and convalescent phases of COVID-19. A freely available public database, intended as a resource for researchers studying the immune response to SARS-CoV-2, is where the repertoires were released. The samples were drawn from the first 160 participants of the ongoing ImmuneRACE study and from 1,254 subjects provided by 6 global collaborators. Nearly every sample came with metadata listing a de-identified subject ID, COVID-19 status, age in years and sex. The prospective study material was composed of cDNA or gDNA derived from T cells, B-cell-depleted T cells, or PBMCs. Where available, HLA class I and class II types were obtained from metadata supplied by the sample provider rather than from assay-based typing. The dataset comprised deeply sampled blood TCRbeta repertoires from subjects exposed to, actively infected with, or recovered from COVID-19.

About this clone itself: Its antigen is currently not known. Nothing much larger sits one base from this clone, and base qualities are not available.

The immunoSEQ Assay, a bias-controlled multiplex PCR, was used to amplify TCRbeta CDR3 regions from genomic DNA. Per the original workflow: The number of nucleated cells in each sample was estimated from the amplification of reference gene primers within the assay. To quantify the absolute abundance of each unique TCRbeta CDR3 rearrangement, sequence reads were collapsed and filtered. For each sample, productive Simpson clonality was calculated as the square root of Simpson's diversity index across productive rearrangements. TCRdb obtained this table from immuneACCESS and retained in-frame rearrangements with V and J assigned. These tables miss some clones; where compared with another copy, unresolved V genes account for less than half of the shortfall, and the remainder is unexplained. That table furnishes V, J and clone size, whereas the DNA furnished D and trimming. The sample contains 86,000 or so clones, roughly four fifths of them found a single time. 1% to 1.5% of the sample is held by the ten biggest clonotypes.

The paper's findings and limits, for the study overall: The quantity of clinical and demographic metadata differed by source and by participant and was supplied without curation.

Whole blood was collected in K2EDTA tubes by collaborating institutions according to the institutions' own protocols. For TCRbeta analysis, collaborators shipped samples as frozen whole blood, isolated PBMCs, or DNA extracted from either of those sample types. Including cysteine and phenylalanine, the CDR3 has 16 amino acids. Left in the record is the CDR3 DNA by itself, 48 bases read in frame from the first base. CDR1 LNHDA and CDR2 SQIVND were looked up in the germline V gene (reference sequence). Trimmed from V: 5 bases; trimmed from J: 4 bases; junction bases lacking a gene match: 10. The rearrangement combines TRBV19 with TRBJ2-7, and 11 junction bases match TRBD2. Material: peripheral blood. This TCR came from a woman of 80 years or more with acute or convalescent COVID-19. In nucleotide form, the sequence is TGTGCCAGTAGTCAAGGAACTAGCGGGGGAGGATACGAGCAGTACTTC. This translates into CASSQGTSGGGYEQYF.